This T cell receptor beta chain was captured by sequencing in a study of blood T cells in healthy people across ages (dated by TCRdb to the mid-2010s). Regarding the research as a whole: Template switching captured roughly one uniquely barcoded TCR beta cDNA molecule per two T cells in model experiments. To track age-related changes in TCR beta repertoire diversity, the study relied on deep sequencing normalized with unique cDNA molecular identifiers. The donors were split into four age groups: young (average around 16 years), middle-aged (more than 35), aged (more than 55) and long-lived (approximately 80). The study analyzed two additional independent replicas of 1 million unique cDNA reads from the same blood draw for two donors, one aged 18 to 30 and one aged 80 or older. Study-level results and caveats: Observed TCR beta diversity correlated strongly with the percentage of naive T cells measured by flow cytometry. Since profiling was done on bulk unsorted PBMCs, naive and antigen-experienced compartments could not be conclusively compared. As age increased, observed TCR beta diversity per million T cells dropped in a roughly linear way, and a significant reduction was already evident by age around 41. Compared with the aged group, the long-lived group had more naive CD4+ T cells, fewer expanded clones and increased TCR diversity, suggesting age selection. Estimates of total diversity based on one million sequenced T cells were regarded as lower bounds and as underestimates. Because the CMV infection status of the donors was unknown, age-related changes in expanded clonotypes may potentially have been confounded.

The method was 5' RACE. Sequencing used an Illumina HiSeq 2500. A second PCR of about 7 to 12 cycles was run with a J-beta primer mix and a sample-barcoded 5' primer. A template-switch 5' adaptor carrying 12 random nucleotides introduced a unique molecular identifier onto each TCR beta cDNA molecule. At least 2.5 million CDR3-containing paired-end reads were obtained from each sample. First-strand cDNA synthesis was performed from all RNA using the Mint cDNA synthesis kit, with priming by a TRBC-specific oligonucleotide. After uracil-DNA glycosylase treatment, a first 18-cycle PCR used universal primers M1SS and BC2_uni_R on all cDNA. The published analysis was carried out like this. For normalization, 1 million high-quality reads, each with a distinct molecular identifier, were randomly selected from each sample. Instead of being binned into consensus sequences, reads that shared molecular identifiers were thrown out. MiTCR, with a Q25 quality threshold and the strictest error-elimination algorithm, was used for CDR3 identification, clonotype clustering and error correction. A nonparametric unseen species model with Euler transformation was used to estimate lower-bound total TCR beta diversity. TCRdb redid the processing of the public reads, applying fastp at Q25 and MiXCR, and retained in-frame beta chains. Rows merge per CDR3 protein into single entries with the most common DNA and genes. These V and J calls rely on TCRdb rather than the paper's analysis. This sample holds 900,000 to 950,000 distinct CDR3 sequences; just under 30% were observed only once. In total, the top ten clones hold roughly 10% of the sample.

The approximately 39 donors, aged 6 to 90 years, were systemically healthy Caucasian individuals from Russia. Each donor gave roughly 9.5 milliliters of peripheral blood, collected into EDTA-treated Vacutainer tubes. Ficoll-Paque density-gradient centrifugation was used to isolate PBMCs, with at least 6 million per sample. Total RNA, at least 6 micrograms per sample, was extracted from PBMCs with Trizol reagent. For every donor, an aliquot of PBMCs went through flow cytometry to measure the percentages of naive CD45RAhigh/CD27high T cells. This clonotype was seen repeatedly, ten times or more. No antigen is known for it. No base qualities exist here, and no much larger clone lies one base off it. These data were likewise used in another study, on T cells of mothers and their children. The second study also describes: The donors were nine systemically healthy Caucasian individuals, made up of three mothers and their six children. cDNA synthesis used all of the extracted RNA, with roughly 1.5 ug of RNA in each 15 ul reaction. In the second PCR, sample barcodes and 2-4 random nucleotides were introduced via the M1S primer. Over 9.5 million TCR beta CDR3 reads were obtained for each mother, and 2.5 million to 3 million reads were obtained for each child. TCR recombination output is similarly shaped by thymic selection in related and unrelated pairs, with a minor effect exerted by inherited differences. Normalized repertoire overlap was always slightly but never significantly higher in related than unrelated mother-child pairs. Persistent microchimeric T cell clones were not detected, at a sensitivity of roughly 100 clones per million clonotypes. To look for features that set related mother-child pairs apart from unrelated individuals, the researchers ran deep NGS to compare the TCR beta repertoires of mothers and children. Mothers averaged around 43 +/- 4 years of age and children averaged roughly 10 +/- 4 years. Libraries were sequenced on Illumina HiSeq 2000 with 100+100 nt paired-end reads after adapter ligation with NEBNext reagents. To avoid cross-contamination, the mother libraries and the child libraries were prepared a month apart and sequenced in separate runs. Between roughly 500,000 and 2,300,000 distinct TCR beta clonotypes were identified per donor. Naive TCR beta clonotypes were estimated from low-frequency clonotypes matched to each donor's FACS-determined naive share, without sorting.

The sample was blood. The TCR originated in a woman aged 40 to 55 in good health.

The CDR3 has the sequence CASRSSGGLINYGYTF. The DNA is as follows: TGTGCCAGCAGATCCTCAGGGGGCCTGATTAACTATGGCTACACCTTC. This chain is built from TRBV6-5 and TRBJ1-2; TRBD1 fits 8 bases in the junction. For CDR1 and CDR2, the germline V gene lists MNHEY and SVGAGI. Spanning cysteine to phenylalanine, the CDR3 consists of 16 amino acids. The only DNA kept is the CDR3, 48 bases in frame from the first base. V lost 6 bases and J lost 1 base, and the count of bases not matched to a germline gene is 10.